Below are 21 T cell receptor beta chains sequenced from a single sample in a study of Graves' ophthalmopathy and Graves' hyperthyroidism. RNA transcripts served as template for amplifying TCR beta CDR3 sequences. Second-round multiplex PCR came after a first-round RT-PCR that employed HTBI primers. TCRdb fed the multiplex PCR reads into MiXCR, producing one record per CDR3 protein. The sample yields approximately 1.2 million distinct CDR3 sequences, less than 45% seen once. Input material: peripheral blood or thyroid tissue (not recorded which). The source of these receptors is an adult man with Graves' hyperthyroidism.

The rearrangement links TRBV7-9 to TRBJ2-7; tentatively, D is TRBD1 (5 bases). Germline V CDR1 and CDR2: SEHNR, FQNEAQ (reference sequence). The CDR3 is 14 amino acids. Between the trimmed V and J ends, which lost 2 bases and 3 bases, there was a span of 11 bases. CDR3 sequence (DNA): TGTGCCAGCAGCTTAACAGGAGTCTACTACGAGCAGTACTTC. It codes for CASSLTGVYYEQYF.

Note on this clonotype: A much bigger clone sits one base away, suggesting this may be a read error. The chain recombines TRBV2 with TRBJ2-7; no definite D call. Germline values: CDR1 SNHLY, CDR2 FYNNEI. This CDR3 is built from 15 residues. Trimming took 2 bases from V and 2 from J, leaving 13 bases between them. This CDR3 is CASSELQSFPYEQYF. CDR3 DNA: TGTGCCAGCAGTGAACTACAGAGTTTTCCCTACGAGCAGTACTTC.

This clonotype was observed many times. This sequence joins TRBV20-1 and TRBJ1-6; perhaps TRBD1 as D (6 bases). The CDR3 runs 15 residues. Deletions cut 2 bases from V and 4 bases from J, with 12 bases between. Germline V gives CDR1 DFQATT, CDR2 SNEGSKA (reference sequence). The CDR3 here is CSARRGNQYNSPLHF. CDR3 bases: TGCAGTGCTAGAAGGGGGAACCAATATAATTCACCCCTCCACTTT.

The CDR3 protein is CASSEDRGTYEQYF. In nucleotides, the CDR3 is TGTGCCAGCAGCGAAGACAGGGGGACCTACGAGCAGTACTTC. V gene TRBV7-8 combines with J gene TRBJ2-7, with TRBD1 matching over 9 bases. The germline V gene encodes CDR1 SGHVS and CDR2 FQNEAQ. J gave up 2 bases and V 5 bases, and 4 bases lay outside the gene matches. The CDR3 sequence is 14 residues long.

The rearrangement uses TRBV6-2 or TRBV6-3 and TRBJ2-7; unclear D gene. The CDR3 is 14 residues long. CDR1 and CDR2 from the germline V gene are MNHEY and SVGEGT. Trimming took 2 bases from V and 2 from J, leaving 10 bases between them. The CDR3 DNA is TGTGCCAGCAGTTACACCCCTCCAGCCTACGAGCAGTACTTC. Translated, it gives CASSYTPPAYEQYF.

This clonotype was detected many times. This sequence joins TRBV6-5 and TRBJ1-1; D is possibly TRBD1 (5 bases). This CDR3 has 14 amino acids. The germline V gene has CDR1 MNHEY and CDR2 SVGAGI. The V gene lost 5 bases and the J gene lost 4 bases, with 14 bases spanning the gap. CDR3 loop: CASSPGTVGTEAFF. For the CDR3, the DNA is TGTGCCAGCAGTCCAGGGACGGTGGGCACTGAAGCTTTCTTT.

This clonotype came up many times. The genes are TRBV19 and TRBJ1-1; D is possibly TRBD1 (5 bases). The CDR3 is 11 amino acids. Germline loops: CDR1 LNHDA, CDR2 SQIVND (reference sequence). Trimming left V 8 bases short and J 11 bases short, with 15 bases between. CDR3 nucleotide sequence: TGTGCCAGTTGGGACCTAGATGGGGCTTTCTTT. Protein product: CASWDLDGAFF.

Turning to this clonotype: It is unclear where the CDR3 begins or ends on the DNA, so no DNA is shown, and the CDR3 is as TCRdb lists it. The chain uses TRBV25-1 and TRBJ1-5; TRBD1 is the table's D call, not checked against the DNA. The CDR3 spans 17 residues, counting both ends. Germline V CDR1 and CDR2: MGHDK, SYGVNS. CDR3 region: CACSASDATRASPPQHF.

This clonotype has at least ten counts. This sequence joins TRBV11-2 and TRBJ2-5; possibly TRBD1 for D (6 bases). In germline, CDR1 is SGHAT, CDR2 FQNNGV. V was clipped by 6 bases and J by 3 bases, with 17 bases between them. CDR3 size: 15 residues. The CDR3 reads CASSHNPGAEETQYF. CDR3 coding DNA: TGTGCCAGCAGTCATAACCCAGGGGCTGAAGAGACCCAGTACTTC.

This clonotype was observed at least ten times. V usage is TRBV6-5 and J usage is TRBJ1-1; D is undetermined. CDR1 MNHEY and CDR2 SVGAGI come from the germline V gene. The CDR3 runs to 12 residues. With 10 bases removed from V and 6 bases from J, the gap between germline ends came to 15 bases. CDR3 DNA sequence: TGTGCCACATCCAATGTCGGAGCTGAAGCTTTCTTT. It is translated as CATSNVGAEAFF.

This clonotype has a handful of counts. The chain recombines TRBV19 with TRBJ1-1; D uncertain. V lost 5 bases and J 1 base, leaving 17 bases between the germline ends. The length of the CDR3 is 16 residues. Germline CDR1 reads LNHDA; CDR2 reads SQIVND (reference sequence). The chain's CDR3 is CASSLPPRDSNTEAFF. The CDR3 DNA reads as TGTGCCAGTAGTCTGCCCCCCCGGGATTCGAACACTGAAGCTTTCTTT.

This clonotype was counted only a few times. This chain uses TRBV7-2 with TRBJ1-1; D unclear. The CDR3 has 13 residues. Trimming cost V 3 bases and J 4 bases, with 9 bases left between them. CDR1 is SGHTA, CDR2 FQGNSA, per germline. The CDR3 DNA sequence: TGTGCCAGCAGCTTTAGCGCGGGCACTGAAGCTTTCTTT. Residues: CASSFSAGTEAFF.

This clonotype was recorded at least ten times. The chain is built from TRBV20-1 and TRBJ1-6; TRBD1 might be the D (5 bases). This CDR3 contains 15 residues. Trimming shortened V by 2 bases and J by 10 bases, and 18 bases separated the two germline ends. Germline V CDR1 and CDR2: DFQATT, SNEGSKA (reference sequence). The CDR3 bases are TGCAGTGCTAGACCACCGGGCGGTGGGGGATCACCCCTCCACTTT. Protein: CSARPPGGGGSPLHF.

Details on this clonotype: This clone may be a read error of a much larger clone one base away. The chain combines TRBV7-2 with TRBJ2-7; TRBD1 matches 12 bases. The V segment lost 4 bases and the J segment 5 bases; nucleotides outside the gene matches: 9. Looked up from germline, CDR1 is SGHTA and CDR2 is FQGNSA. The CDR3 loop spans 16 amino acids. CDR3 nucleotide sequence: TGTGCCAGCAGCTACCGCCTCGGGACAGGGGGCCACGAGCAGTACTTC. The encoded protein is CASSYRLGTGGHEQYF.

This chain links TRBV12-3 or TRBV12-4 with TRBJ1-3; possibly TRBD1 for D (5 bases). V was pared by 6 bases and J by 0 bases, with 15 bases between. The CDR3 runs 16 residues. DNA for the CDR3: TGTGCCAGCAGCCACCCGAGACAGTTCTCTGGAAACACCATATATTTT. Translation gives CASSHPRQFSGNTIYF.

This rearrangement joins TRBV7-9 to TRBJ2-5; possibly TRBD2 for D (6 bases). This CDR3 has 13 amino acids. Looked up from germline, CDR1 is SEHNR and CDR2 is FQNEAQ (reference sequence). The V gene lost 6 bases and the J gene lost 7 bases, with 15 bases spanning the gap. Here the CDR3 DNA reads TGTGCCAGCAGTTCTGGGGGGTCCGGGACCCAGTACTTC. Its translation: CASSSGGSGTQYF.

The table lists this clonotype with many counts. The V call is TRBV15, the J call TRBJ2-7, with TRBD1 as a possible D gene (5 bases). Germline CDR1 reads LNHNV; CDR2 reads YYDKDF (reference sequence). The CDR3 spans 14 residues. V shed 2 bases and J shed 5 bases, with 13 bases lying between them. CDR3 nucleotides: TGTGCCACCAGCAGACAGACAGTAGTCAACGAGCAGTACTTC. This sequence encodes CATSRQTVVNEQYF.

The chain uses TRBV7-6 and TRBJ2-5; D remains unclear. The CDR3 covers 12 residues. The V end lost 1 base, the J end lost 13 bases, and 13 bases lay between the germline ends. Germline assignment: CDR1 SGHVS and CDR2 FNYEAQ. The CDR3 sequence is CASSLETGSPYF. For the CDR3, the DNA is TGTGCCAGCAGCTTAGAAACCGGGTCCCCGTACTTC.

CDR3: CAATAGNTIYF. The CDR3 DNA reads TGTGCCGCCACGGCCGGAAACACCATATATTTT. The chain recombines TRBV30 with TRBJ1-3; no clear D. CDR3 size: 11 residues. The germline CDR1 and CDR2 sequences are GTSNPN and SVGIG (reference sequence). Trimming removed 8 bases at V and 4 bases at J, with 9 bases between.

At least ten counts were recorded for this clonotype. CDR3 sequence reads: CATSIGLAYEQYF. The CDR3 region has the DNA TGTGCCACCAGCATCGGGCTCGCCTACGAGCAGTACTTC. The rearrangement joins TRBV15 to TRBJ2-7; no clear D. V lost 4 bases and J 2 bases, leaving 9 bases between the germline ends. Germline CDR1 LNHNV, CDR2 YYDKDF (reference sequence). The CDR3 loop spans 13 amino acids.

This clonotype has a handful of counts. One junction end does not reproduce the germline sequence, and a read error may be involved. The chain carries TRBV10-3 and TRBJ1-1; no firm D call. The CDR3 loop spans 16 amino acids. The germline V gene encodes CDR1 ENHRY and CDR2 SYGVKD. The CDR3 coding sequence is TGTGCCAGCAGTTCGTCCCGCCTGGTTCTGAACACTGAAGCTTTCTTT. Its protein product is CASSSSRLVLNTEAFF.